This T cell receptor beta chain was sequenced for a study of cytomegalovirus exposure and HLA in healthy donors. Broader study findings: Fewer N-insertions (relative to the approximately 670-donor mean) were reportedly seen in an Asian-associated ancestry cluster in a later analysis. Several of the most significant clusters were apparently associated with common viral pathogens in a later analysis.

CDR3 length equals 17 residues. V trimming: 3 bases; J trimming: 1 base; junction bases outside the gene matches: 12. Germline values: CDR1 GTSNPN, CDR2 SVGIG (reference sequence). Primers included in the PCR were 60 Vbeta and 13 Jbeta primers. Assay: immunoSEQ multiplex PCR; the TCRdb copy retains only in-frame clones and omits some. The sample has around 160,000 clones. Remarks on this clone: Its target is unknown.

This chain joins TRBV30 and TRBJ1-1, with 9 bases that match TRBD1. This TCR derives from a woman between 45 and 60 years old in good health and CMV-seronegative. The sample comprised PBMCs. This CDR3 is CAWSLGTGGARNTEAFF. The CDR3 DNA reads TGTGCCTGGAGCTTGGGAACAGGGGGCGCGCGGAACACTGAAGCTTTCTTT. The full variable domain, with the rest looked up from reference TRBV30 and TRBJ1-1, is SQTIHQWPATLVQPVGSPLSLECTVEGTSNPNLYWYRQAAGRGLQLLFYSVGIGQISSEVPQNLSASRPQDRQFILSSKKLLLSDSGFYLCAWSLGTGGARNTEAFFGQGTRLTVV.